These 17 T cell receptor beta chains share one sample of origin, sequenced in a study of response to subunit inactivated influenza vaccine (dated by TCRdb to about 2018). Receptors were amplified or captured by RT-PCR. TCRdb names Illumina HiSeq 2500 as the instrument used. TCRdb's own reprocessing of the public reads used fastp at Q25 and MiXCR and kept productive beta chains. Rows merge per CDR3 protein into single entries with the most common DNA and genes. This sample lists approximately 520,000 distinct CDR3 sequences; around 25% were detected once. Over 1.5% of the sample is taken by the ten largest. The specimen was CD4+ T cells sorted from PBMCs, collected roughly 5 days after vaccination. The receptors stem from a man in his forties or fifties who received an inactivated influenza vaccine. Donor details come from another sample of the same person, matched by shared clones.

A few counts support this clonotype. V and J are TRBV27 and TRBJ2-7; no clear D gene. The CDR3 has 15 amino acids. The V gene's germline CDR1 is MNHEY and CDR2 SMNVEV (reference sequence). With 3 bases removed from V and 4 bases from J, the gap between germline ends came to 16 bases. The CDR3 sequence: CASSFRRAQEYEQYF. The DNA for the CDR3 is TGTGCCAGCAGTTTCAGAAGGGCTCAGGAGTACGAGCAGTACTTC.

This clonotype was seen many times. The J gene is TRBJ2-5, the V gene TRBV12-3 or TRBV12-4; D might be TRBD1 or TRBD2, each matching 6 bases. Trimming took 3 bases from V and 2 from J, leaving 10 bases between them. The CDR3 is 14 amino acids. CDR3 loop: CASSFPGAQETQYF. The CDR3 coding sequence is TGTGCCAGCAGTTTTCCGGGGGCTCAAGAGACCCAGTACTTC.

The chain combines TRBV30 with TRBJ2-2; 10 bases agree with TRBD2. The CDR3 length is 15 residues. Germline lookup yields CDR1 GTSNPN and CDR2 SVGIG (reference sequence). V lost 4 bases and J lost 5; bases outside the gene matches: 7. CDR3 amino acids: CAWKVAGGKTGELFF. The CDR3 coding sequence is TGTGCCTGGAAGGTAGCGGGGGGCAAGACCGGGGAGCTGTTTTTT.

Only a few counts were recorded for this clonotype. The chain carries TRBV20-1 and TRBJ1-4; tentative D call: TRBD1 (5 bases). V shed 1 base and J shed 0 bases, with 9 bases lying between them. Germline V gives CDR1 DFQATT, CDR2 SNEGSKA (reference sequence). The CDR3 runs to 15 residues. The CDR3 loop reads CSARAPGATNEKLFF. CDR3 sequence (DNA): TGCAGTGCTAGAGCCCCGGGGGCAACTAATGAAAAACTGTTTTTT.

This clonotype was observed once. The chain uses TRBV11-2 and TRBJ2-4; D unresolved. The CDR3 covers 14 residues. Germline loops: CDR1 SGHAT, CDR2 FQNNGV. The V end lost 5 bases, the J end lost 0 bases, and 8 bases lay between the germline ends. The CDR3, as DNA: TGTGCCAGCAGCACCCCAAGAGCCAAAAACATTCAGTACTTC. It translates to CASSTPRAKNIQYF.

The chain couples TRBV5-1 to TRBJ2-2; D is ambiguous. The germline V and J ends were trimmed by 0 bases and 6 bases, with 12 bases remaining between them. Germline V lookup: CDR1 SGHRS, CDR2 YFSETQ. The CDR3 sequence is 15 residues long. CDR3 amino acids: CASSLEGYSPGELFF. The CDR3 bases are TGCGCCAGCAGCTTGGAAGGCTACAGTCCCGGGGAGCTGTTTTTT.

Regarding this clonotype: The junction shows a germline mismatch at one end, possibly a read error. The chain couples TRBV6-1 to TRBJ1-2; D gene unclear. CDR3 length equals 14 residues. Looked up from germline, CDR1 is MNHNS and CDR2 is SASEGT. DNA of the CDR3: TGTGCGAGCAAGGTAGCGAGCCTTAACTATGGCTACACCTTC. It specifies CASKVASLNYGYTF.

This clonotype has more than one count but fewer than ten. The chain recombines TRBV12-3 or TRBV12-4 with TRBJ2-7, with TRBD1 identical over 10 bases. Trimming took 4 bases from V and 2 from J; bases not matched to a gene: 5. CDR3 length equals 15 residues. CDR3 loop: CASSSGGQGAYEQYF. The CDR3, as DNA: TGTGCCAGCAGTTCTGGCGGACAGGGGGCCTACGAGCAGTACTTC.

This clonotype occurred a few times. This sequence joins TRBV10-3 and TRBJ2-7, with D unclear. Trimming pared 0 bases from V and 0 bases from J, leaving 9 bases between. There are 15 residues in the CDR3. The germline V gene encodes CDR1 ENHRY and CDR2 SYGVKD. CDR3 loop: CAISESRLDSYEQYF. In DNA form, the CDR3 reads TGTGCCATCAGTGAGTCAAGATTGGACTCCTACGAGCAGTACTTC.

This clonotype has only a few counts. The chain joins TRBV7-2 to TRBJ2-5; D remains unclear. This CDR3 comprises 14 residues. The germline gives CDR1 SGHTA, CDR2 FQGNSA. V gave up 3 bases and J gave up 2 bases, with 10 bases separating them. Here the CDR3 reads CASSFGRKQETQYF. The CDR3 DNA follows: TGTGCCAGCAGCTTCGGACGGAAACAAGAGACCCAGTACTTC.

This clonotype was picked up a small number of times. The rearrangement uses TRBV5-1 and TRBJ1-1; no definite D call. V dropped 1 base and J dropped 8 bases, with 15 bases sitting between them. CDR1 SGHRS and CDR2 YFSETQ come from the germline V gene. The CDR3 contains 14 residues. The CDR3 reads CASSLTVAEGEAFF. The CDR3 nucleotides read TGCGCCAGCAGCTTGACGGTGGCAGAGGGCGAAGCTTTCTTT.

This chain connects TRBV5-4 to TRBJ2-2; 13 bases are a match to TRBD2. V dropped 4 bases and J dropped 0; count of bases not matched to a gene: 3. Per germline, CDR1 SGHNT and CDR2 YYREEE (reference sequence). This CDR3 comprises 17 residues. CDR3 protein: CASSQGLAGPNTGELFF. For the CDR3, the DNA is TGTGCCAGCAGCCAGGGACTAGCGGGGCCGAACACCGGGGAGCTGTTTTTT.

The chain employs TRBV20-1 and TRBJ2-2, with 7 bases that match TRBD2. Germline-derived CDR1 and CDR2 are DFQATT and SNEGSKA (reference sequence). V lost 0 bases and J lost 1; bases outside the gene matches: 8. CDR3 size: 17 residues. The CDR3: CSARDQKLAKNTGELFF. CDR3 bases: TGCAGTGCTAGAGATCAAAAACTAGCGAAGAACACCGGGGAGCTGTTTTTT.

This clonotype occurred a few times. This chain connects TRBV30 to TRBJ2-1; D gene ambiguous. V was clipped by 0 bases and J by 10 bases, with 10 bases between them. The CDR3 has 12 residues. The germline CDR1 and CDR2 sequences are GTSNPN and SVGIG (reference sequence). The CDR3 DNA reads TGTGCCTGGAGTGTACAGAATCTGGAGCAGTTCTTC. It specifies CAWSVQNLEQFF.

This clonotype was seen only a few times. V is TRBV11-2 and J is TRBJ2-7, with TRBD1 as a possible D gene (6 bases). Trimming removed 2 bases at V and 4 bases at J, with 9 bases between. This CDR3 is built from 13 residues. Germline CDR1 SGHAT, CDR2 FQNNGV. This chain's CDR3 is CASSLTGQYEQYF. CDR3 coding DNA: TGTGCCAGCAGCTTAACAGGGCAGTACGAGCAGTACTTC.

The CDR3, as DNA: TGCAGTGCTAGGGCTTCGTTGAACACTGAAGCTTTCTTT. Protein: CSARASLNTEAFF. The chain is built from TRBV20-1 and TRBJ1-1; D is uncertain. V lost 3 bases and J lost 0, with 8 bases in between. The germline V gene has CDR1 DFQATT and CDR2 SNEGSKA (reference sequence). CDR3 length: 13 residues.

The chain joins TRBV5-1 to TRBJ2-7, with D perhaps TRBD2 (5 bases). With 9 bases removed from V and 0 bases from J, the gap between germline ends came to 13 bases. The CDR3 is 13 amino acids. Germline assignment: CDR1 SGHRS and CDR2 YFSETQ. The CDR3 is CAISFGDSYEQYF. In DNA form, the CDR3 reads TGCGCCATCTCTTTCGGGGACTCCTACGAGCAGTACTTC.